This T cell receptor (beta chain) was documented in a study of PD-L1 blockade in urothelial cancer. The wider study: A median around 140,000 T cells were found in blood samples.

The CDR3 consists of 15 residues. With V trimmed by 3 bases and J by 9 bases, 7 bases remained unmatched. Germline values: CDR1 SGHTS, CDR2 YDEGEE. Libraries were prepared by immunoSEQ multiplex PCR; TCRdb keeps only in-frame clonotypes and omits some of them. The table lists some 66,000 clones, approximately 86% of them singletons. Described time point: pretreatment peripheral blood. The rearrangement links TRBV5-8 to TRBJ1-6, with 9 bases aligning to TRBD1. This clonotype was obtained from a man in his sixties with urothelial cancer. The sequenced sample was PBMCs, obtained around atezolizumab (anti-PD-L1) treatment. The CDR3 DNA is TGTGCCAGCAGCTCCGGGACAGGGATTCGTTCACCCCTCCACTTT. This translates into CASSSGTGIRSPLHF.